A single sample is the source of the 26 T cell receptor beta chains below, sequenced in a study of a mutant IDH1 vaccine in newly diagnosed glioma. Time point: week 47, end of study. Each dose of the vaccine consisted of 300 ug of mutant IDH1 20-mer peptide, with topical imiquimod. No antigens are known for them. Sequencing was performed with immunoSEQ multiplex PCR; in TCRdb, only in-frame clones are kept and a portion is missing. The sample carries about 50,000 clones, roughly 84% recorded once. The source was PBMCs, collected from a glioma patient whose treatment included an IDH1 peptide vaccine. Receptors were obtained from a woman aged 25 to 39 with glioma. Some clones in this sample may be carry-over from other donors' samples.

The chain uses TRBV7-9 and TRBJ1-2; D is perhaps TRBD1 (5 bases). CDR1 is SEHNR and CDR2 is FQNEAQ in the germline V gene (reference sequence). Between the trimmed V and J ends, which lost 5 bases and 0 bases, there was a span of 13 bases. The CDR3 is made up of 15 amino acids. The CDR3 sequence is CASSLVQEANYGYTF. CDR3 bases: TGTGCCAGCAGCCTAGTACAGGAAGCTAACTATGGCTACACCTTC.

A word on this clone: Compared with germline, one end of the junction differs, possibly owing to a read error. The chain joins TRBV6-1 to TRBJ1-2; 9 bases are a match to TRBD1. This CDR3 has 14 residues. Germline-derived CDR1 and CDR2 are MNHNS and SASEGT. In nucleotides, the CDR3 is TGTGCCAGCAGCGAAGGACAGGGGATCTATGGCTACACCTTC. Residues: CASSEGQGIYGYTF.

The sample holds one count of this clone. This rearrangement joins TRBV4-1 to TRBJ1-2; D gene unclear. CDR1 MGHRA and CDR2 YSYEKL come from the germline V gene. Trimming took off 6 bases at V and 4 bases at J, with 12 bases between the two ends. The CDR3 has 13 amino acids. CDR3 loop: CASRPGPPYGYTF. CDR3 nucleotides: TGCGCCAGCAGACCAGGACCTCCCTATGGCTACACCTTC.

The chain is built from TRBV6-1 and TRBJ1-4, with D perhaps TRBD1 (6 bases). Germline lookup yields CDR1 MNHNS and CDR2 SASEGT. The CDR3 sequence is 14 residues long. Trimming shortened V by 0 bases and J by 7 bases, and 9 bases separated the two germline ends. CDR3 region: CASSEAGGIEKLFF. The CDR3 region has the DNA TGTGCCAGCAGTGAAGCAGGGGGGATTGAAAAACTGTTTTTT.

The rearrangement links TRBV9 to TRBJ2-1; 9 bases line up with TRBD1. V lost 0 bases and J lost 9; bases outside the gene matches: 4. The CDR3 consists of 14 residues. Germline V gene lookup returns CDR1 SGDLS and CDR2 YYNGEE. CDR3 DNA: TGTGCCAGCAGCGTAGCGGACAGGGGTGTTGAGCAGTTCTTC. Translated: CASSVADRGVEQFF. The entire variable domain, with the rest obtained from reference TRBV9 and TRBJ2-1, is as follows: DSGVTQTPKHLITATGQRVTLRCSPRSGDLSVYWYQQSLDQGLQFLIQYYNGEERAKGNILERFSAQQFPDLHSELNLSSLELGDSALYFCASSVADRGVEQFFGPGTRLTVL.

The chain couples TRBV13 to TRBJ1-5; D is unresolved. CDR1 PRHDT and CDR2 FYEKMQ come from the germline V gene (reference sequence). The CDR3 length is 14 residues. Trimming removed 4 bases from V and 2 bases from J, with 9 bases in between. CDR3: CASSSSVGNQPQHF. The CDR3 DNA is TGTGCCAGCAGCTCGTCAGTGGGCAATCAGCCCCAGCATTTT. The full variable domain, completed using reference TRBV13 and TRBJ1-5, is AAGVIQSPRHLIKEKRETATLKCYPIPRHDTVYWYQQGPGQDPQFLISFYEKMQSDKGSIPDRFSAQQFSDYHSELNMSSLELGDSALYFCASSSSVGNQPQHFGDGTRLSIL.

The rearrangement uses TRBV6-5 and TRBJ2-1; 9 positions agree with TRBD1. The V segment lost 4 bases and the J segment 8 bases; nucleotides outside the gene matches: 3. CDR3 length: 13 residues. CDR1 and CDR2 (germline): MNHEY, SVGAGI. CDR3 loop: CASSLDRGDEQFF. Here the CDR3 DNA reads TGTGCCAGCAGTTTAGACAGGGGGGATGAGCAGTTCTTC.

Only one count was recorded for this clone. This chain uses TRBV30 with TRBJ2-2, with a weak D call TRBD1 (5 bases). Per germline, CDR1 GTSNPN and CDR2 SVGIG (reference sequence). This CDR3 comprises 15 residues. The ends were cut back, 0 bases at V and 2 bases at J, with 10 bases in the middle. The CDR3 nucleotides are TGTGCCTGGAGTGTAGGGGCATCTAACACCGGGGAGCTGTTTTTT. It yields the protein CAWSVGASNTGELFF.

J is TRBJ2-7 and V is TRBV9; D gene unclear. Germline-derived CDR1 and CDR2 are SGDLS and YYNGEE. The CDR3 consists of 12 residues. Trimming took off 0 bases at V and 7 bases at J, with 8 bases between the two ends. The CDR3 coding sequence is TGTGCCAGCAGCGTAGAAGGTACGGAGCAGTACTTC. It yields the protein CASSVEGTEQYF. The variable domain in full, with the rest retrieved from reference TRBV9 and TRBJ2-7, is DSGVTQTPKHLITATGQRVTLRCSPRSGDLSVYWYQQSLDQGLQFLIQYYNGEERAKGNILERFSAQQFPDLHSELNLSSLELGDSALYFCASSVEGTEQYFGPGTRLTVT.

V is TRBV4-1 and J is TRBJ1-1; 9 nucleotides match TRBD1. Germline assignment: CDR1 MGHRA and CDR2 YSYEKL. The CDR3 has 15 amino acids. Losses at the gene ends were 5 bases for V and 5 bases for J; bases not matched to a gene: 9. The CDR3 loop reads CASSFTGGSSTEAFF. CDR3 DNA sequence: TGCGCCAGCAGCTTTACAGGGGGCTCCAGTACTGAAGCTTTCTTT.

CDR3 residues: CASNEQFF. The CDR3 DNA sequence: TGTGCCAGCAATGAGCAGTTCTTC. The chain recombines TRBV6-5 with TRBJ2-1; no reliable D call. The length of the CDR3 is 8 residues. CDR1 is MNHEY and CDR2 is SVGAGI in the germline V gene. Trimming shortened V by 7 bases and J by 8 bases, and 0 bases separated the two germline ends.

The rearrangement joins TRBV6-1 to TRBJ1-2; D is possibly TRBD1 (5 bases). The CDR3 is 15 amino acids. V gave up 10 bases and J gave up 4 bases, with 22 bases separating them. Germline CDR1 and CDR2: MNHNS and SASEGT. The CDR3: CATTDQEALLYGYTF. The CDR3 DNA follows: TGTGCCACGACAGATCAAGAGGCACTACTCTATGGCTACACCTTC.

This chain joins TRBV2 and TRBJ2-7, with D possibly TRBD2 on 5 matching bases. This CDR3 contains 12 residues. V lost 3 bases to trimming and J lost 2 bases, with 5 bases between them. Per the germline V gene, CDR1 is SNHLY and CDR2 is FYNNEI. The DNA for the CDR3 is TGTGCCAGCAGTGACGGGGCCTACGAGCAGTACTTC. This translates into CASSDGAYEQYF.

This chain connects TRBV11-2 to TRBJ2-4; D is possibly TRBD1 or TRBD2 (5 bases each). This CDR3 contains 15 residues. Germline CDR1 SGHAT, CDR2 FQNNGV. Trimming shortened V by 5 bases and J by 6 bases, and 17 bases separated the two germline ends. The CDR3 spells CASSPGVGGSNIQYF. In nucleotides, the CDR3 is TGTGCCAGCAGCCCCGGTGTTGGGGGATCAAACATTCAGTACTTC.

This chain connects TRBV19 to TRBJ1-5; 11 nucleotides agree with TRBD1. After removal of 6 bases from V and 6 bases from J, the junction contained 10 bases not matched to a gene. This CDR3 spans 16 amino acids. Germline V gives CDR1 LNHDA, CDR2 SQIVND (reference sequence). CDR3 loop: CASRTSGQGGGQPQHF. In DNA, the CDR3 is TGTGCCAGTAGGACGTCGGGACAGGGGGGAGGTCAGCCCCAGCATTTT. Full variable domain (rest looked up from reference TRBV19 and TRBJ1-5): DGGITQSPKYLFRKEGQNVTLSCEQNLNHDAMYWYRQDPGQGLRLIYYSQIVNDFQKGDIAEGYSVSREKKESFPLTVTSAQKNPTAFYLCASRTSGQGGGQPQHFGDGTRLSIL.

This chain links TRBV2 with TRBJ1-5; D call uncertain. V shed 4 bases and J shed 4 bases, with 17 bases lying between them. The length of the CDR3 is 16 residues. The germline CDR1 and CDR2 sequences are SNHLY and FYNNEI. The CDR3 sequence: CASSALTRRRNQPQHF. The CDR3 DNA follows: TGTGCCAGCAGTGCGCTTACGCGGAGACGGAATCAGCCCCAGCATTTT.

The J gene is TRBJ2-2, the V gene TRBV4-1; 13 bases are a match to TRBD2. After removal of 4 bases from V and 2 bases from J, the junction contained 10 bases not matched to a gene. The CDR3 length is 19 residues. Germline CDR1 MGHRA, CDR2 YSYEKL. In DNA, the CDR3 is TGCGCCAGCAGCCGGGGACTAGCGGGAAAGGGGATAAACACCGGGGAGCTGTTTTTT. It codes for CASSRGLAGKGINTGELFF.

This clone came up a few times. The chain has TRBV11-3 and TRBJ1-1; 7 bases match TRBD1. The CDR3 has 13 residues. Germline V gene data show CDR1 as SGHNT and CDR2 as YENEEA. The V gene end was trimmed by 3 bases and the J gene end by 4 bases; junction bases not matched to a gene: 2. CDR3 DNA sequence: TGTGCCAGCAGCTTCGACAGGGCCACTGAAGCTTTCTTT. This sequence encodes CASSFDRATEAFF.

This chain uses TRBV5-8 with TRBJ1-5, with D perhaps matching TRBD1 (6 bases). The V gene lost 0 bases and the J gene lost 2 bases, with 9 bases spanning the gap. The CDR3 runs 15 residues. Looked up from germline, CDR1 is SGHTS and CDR2 is YDEGEE. This CDR3 is CASSLGRGRNQPQHF. Written as DNA, the CDR3 is TGTGCCAGCAGCTTGGGCAGGGGCCGCAATCAGCCCCAGCATTTT.

The V and J genes are TRBV7-8 and TRBJ1-1, with unresolved D. Deletions cut 2 bases from V and 4 bases from J, with 5 bases between. This CDR3 spans 12 amino acids. CDR1 and CDR2 from the germline V gene are SGHVS and FQNEAQ. The CDR3 region is CASSLHTTEAFF. The DNA for the CDR3 is TGTGCCAGCAGCTTACATACCACTGAAGCTTTCTTT.

This clone was detected only a few times. The V and J genes are TRBV6-5 and TRBJ1-1, with no clear D. Trimming shortened V by 6 bases and J by 1 base, and 9 bases separated the two germline ends. CDR3 length: 13 amino acids. Per the germline V gene, CDR1 is MNHEY and CDR2 is SVGAGI. In nucleotides, the CDR3 is TGTGCCAGCAGAAAACTCACGAACACTGAAGCTTTCTTT. Its protein is CASRKLTNTEAFF.

CDR3 coding DNA: TGCGCCAGCAGTTTTGCACCGAAAACAGGGGTGCCTGGGGCCAACGTCCTGACTTTC. It yields the protein CASSFAPKTGVPGANVLTF. This chain uses TRBV5-1 with TRBJ2-6; 7 bases line up with TRBD1. Trimming cost V 5 bases and J 2 bases; bases outside gene matches: 16. Germline V gene sequence: CDR1 SGHRS, CDR2 YFSETQ. There are 19 residues in the CDR3.

This clone was seen only once. This chain uses TRBV4-2 with TRBJ1-5; 10 bases align to TRBD1. The ends lost 3 bases at V and 4 bases at J; junction bases unmatched: 3. This CDR3 comprises 15 residues. Germline CDR1 is LGHNA and CDR2 is YNFKEQ. CDR3 amino acids: CASSQPGQGNQPQHF. CDR3 DNA sequence: TGTGCCAGCAGCCAGCCGGGACAGGGGAATCAGCCCCAGCATTTT.

J is TRBJ1-5 and V is TRBV30, with D possibly matching TRBD1 (5 bases). Trimming left V 0 bases short and J 6 bases short, with 9 bases between. CDR1 GTSNPN and CDR2 SVGIG come from the germline V gene (reference sequence). This CDR3 contains 13 residues. This CDR3 reads CAWSVNRIQPQHF. The CDR3, as DNA: TGTGCCTGGAGTGTAAACAGGATTCAGCCCCAGCATTTT.

On this clone: An end of the junction differs from the germline gene, which may be a read error. The genes are TRBV7-7 and TRBJ2-7; 11 positions match TRBD1. The CDR3 has 15 amino acids. Germline V gene lookup returns CDR1 SSHAT and CDR2 FNYEAQ (reference sequence). CDR3 nucleotides: TGTGCTAGCAGCTCCGGACAGGGGGCTTTCTACGAGCAGTACTTC. This codes for CASSSGQGAFYEQYF.

The gene calls are TRBV7-8 and TRBJ2-1, with 12 bases that match TRBD1. J gave up 7 bases and V 6 bases, and 1 base lay outside the gene matches. This CDR3 contains 13 residues. CDR1 is SGHVS, CDR2 FQNEAQ, per germline. This CDR3 is CASRGQGANEQFF. DNA of the CDR3: TGTGCCAGCAGGGGACAGGGGGCAAATGAGCAGTTCTTC.